This is a list of T cell receptor beta chains from one sample in a study of PD-1 blockade in mismatch repair-deficient tumors. The data were produced by immunoSEQ multiplex PCR, yet TCRdb's version contains in-frame clones alone and is incomplete. The table has roughly 110,000 clones, over 65% seen once. This specimen consisted of peripheral blood, obtained approximately 64 weeks after starting pembrolizumab. Receptors originate from an adult with mismatch repair-deficient cancer. Both conserved end residues are part of each CDR3. D genes are given only for firm matches. Part of the rows lack a size; the others show once, few, many or a class for expanded clones.

size: .; J: TRBJ2-7; V: TRBV11-2; D: .; DNA: TGTGCCAGCAGCCCCAGGGTTGGGTCCTACGAGCAGTACTTC; CDR3: CASSPRVGSYEQYF
size: .; J: TRBJ2-1; V: TRBV6-6; D: TRBD1; DNA: TGTGCCAGCAGTTACTCCAGACAGGGCCCCTACAATGAGCAGTTCTTC; CDR3: CASSYSRQGPYNEQFF
size: .; J: TRBJ1-5; V: TRBV4-1; D: TRBD1; DNA: TGCGCCAGCAGCCGTTGGGGACAGGCAAAAAATCAGCCCCAGCATTTT; CDR3: CASSRWGQAKNQPQHF
size: .; J: TRBJ2-7; V: TRBV7-9; D: TRBD2; DNA: TGTGCCAGCAGCTTTGGGACTAGCGGACCCTACGAGCAGTACTTC; CDR3: CASSFGTSGPYEQYF
size: many; J: TRBJ1-1; V: TRBV19; D: TRBD1; DNA: TGTGCCAGTAGTATAGGGACAGGACCGGCTGAAGCTTTCTTT; CDR3: CASSIGTGPAEAFF
size: .; J: TRBJ2-2; V: TRBV9; D: .; DNA: TGTGCCAGCAGCGTAGGGGCATACGCGAACACCGGGGAGCTGTTTTTT; CDR3: CASSVGAYANTGELFF
size: .; J: TRBJ1-5; V: TRBV2; D: TRBD1; DNA: TGTGCCAGCAGTGATCGGACAGGGGGTTATAGCAATCAGCCCCAGCATTTT; CDR3: CASSDRTGGYSNQPQHF
size: .; J: TRBJ2-7; V: TRBV7-2; D: TRBD2; DNA: TGTGCCAGCAGCCTGTTCAGCGGGAGTGTTTACGAGCAGTACTTC; CDR3: CASSLFSGSVYEQYF
size: many; J: TRBJ1-5; V: TRBV10-3; D: .; DNA: TGTGCCATCAATACTGACCGGAATCAGCCCCAGCATTTT; CDR3: CAINTDRNQPQHF
size: .; J: TRBJ2-2; V: TRBV6-1; D: .; DNA: TGTGCCAGCAGTGAACTCGGAAACACCGGGGAGCTGTTTTTT; CDR3: CASSELGNTGELFF
size: few; J: TRBJ1-1; V: TRBV30; D: .; DNA: TGTGCCTGGAGTGTGCGGGGGACTGAAGCTTTCTTT; CDR3: CAWSVRGTEAFF
size: .; J: TRBJ1-1; V: TRBV18; D: .; DNA: TGTGCCAGCTCACCACCGGTCCAGACACGGATCATGAACACTGAAGCTTTCTTT; CDR3: CASSPPVQTRIMNTEAFF
size: .; J: TRBJ1-5; V: TRBV7-8; D: .; DNA: TGTGCCAGCAGCTTAGCGCGGGGAGGGTCAATCACTCAGCCCCAGCATTTT; CDR3: CASSLARGGSITQPQHF
size: .; J: TRBJ2-6; V: TRBV6-6; D: .; DNA: TGTGCCAGCAGTTACTCCGCAACCGGGGCCAACGTCCTGACTTTC; CDR3: CASSYSATGANVLTF
size: .; J: TRBJ2-2; V: TRBV2; D: .; DNA: TGTGCCAGCAGTCTAAACGGGGAGCTGTTTTTT; CDR3: CASSLNGELFF
size: .; J: TRBJ1-2; V: TRBV5-1; D: .; DNA: TGCGCCAGCAGCGGCGGACAGAACTATGGCTACACCTTC; CDR3: CASSGGQNYGYTF
size: .; J: TRBJ2-3; V: TRBV29-1; D: TRBD2; DNA: TGCAGCGTTGAGCTAGCGGGAGTCCCAGATACGCAGTATTTT; CDR3: CSVELAGVPDTQYF
size: .; J: TRBJ1-1; V: TRBV19; D: .; DNA: TGTGCCAGTAGTATAGGTGCTAAGTCCCAGAACACTGAAGCTTTCTTT; CDR3: CASSIGAKSQNTEAFF
size: .; J: TRBJ2-7; V: TRBV10-3; D: .; DNA: TGTGCCATCAGTGAGTCGGGGAGCGGTGTTCCATTGGAGCAGTACTTC; CDR3: CAISESGSGVPLEQYF
size: .; J: TRBJ2-7; V: TRBV21-1; D: .; DNA: TGTGCCAGCAGCAAGAAGAAGAAGCACTACTTC; CDR3: CASSKKKKHYF
size: few; J: TRBJ2-5; V: TRBV7-9; D: .; DNA: TGTGCCAGCAGCTACAGTCAAGAGACCCAGTACTTC; CDR3: CASSYSQETQYF
size: many; J: TRBJ1-5; V: TRBV19; D: .; DNA: TGTGCCAGTAGTACAGTCGAGTATAGCAATCAGCCCCAGCATTTT; CDR3: CASSTVEYSNQPQHF